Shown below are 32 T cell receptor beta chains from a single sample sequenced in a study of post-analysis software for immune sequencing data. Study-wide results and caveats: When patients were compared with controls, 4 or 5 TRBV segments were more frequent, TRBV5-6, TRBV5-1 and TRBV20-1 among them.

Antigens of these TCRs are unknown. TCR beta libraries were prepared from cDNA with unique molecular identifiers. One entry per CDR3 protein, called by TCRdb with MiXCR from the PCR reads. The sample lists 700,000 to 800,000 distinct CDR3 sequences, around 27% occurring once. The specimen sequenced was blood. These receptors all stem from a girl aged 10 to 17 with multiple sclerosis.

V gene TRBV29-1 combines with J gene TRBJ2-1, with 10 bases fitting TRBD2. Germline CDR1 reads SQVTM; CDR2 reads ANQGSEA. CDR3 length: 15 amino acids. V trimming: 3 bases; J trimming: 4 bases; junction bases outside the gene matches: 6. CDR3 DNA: TGCAGCGTTGATAGCGGGAGGAAGGGGTACAATGAGCAGTTCTTC. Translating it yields CSVDSGRKGYNEQFF.

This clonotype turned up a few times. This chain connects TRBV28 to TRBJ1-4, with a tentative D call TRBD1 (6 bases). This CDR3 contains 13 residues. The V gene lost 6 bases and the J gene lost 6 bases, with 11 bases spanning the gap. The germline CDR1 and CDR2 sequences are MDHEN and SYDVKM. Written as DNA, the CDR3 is TGTGCCAGCAGAAGGACAGATGATGAAAAACTGTTTTTT. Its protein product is CASRRTDDEKLFF.

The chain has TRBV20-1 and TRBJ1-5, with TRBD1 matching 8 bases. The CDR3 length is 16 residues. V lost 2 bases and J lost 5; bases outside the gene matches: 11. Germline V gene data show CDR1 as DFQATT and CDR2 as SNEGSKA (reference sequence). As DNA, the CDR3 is TGCAGTGCTAGACCACCGCTGGGGACAGGTTATCAGCCCCAGCATTTT. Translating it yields CSARPPLGTGYQPQHF.

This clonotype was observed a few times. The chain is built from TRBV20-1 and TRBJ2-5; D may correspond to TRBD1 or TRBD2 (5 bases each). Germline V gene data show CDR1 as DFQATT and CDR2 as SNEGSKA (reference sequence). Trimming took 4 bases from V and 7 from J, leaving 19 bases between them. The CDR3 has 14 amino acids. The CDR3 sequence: CSATRGAAGATQYF. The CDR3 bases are TGCAGTGCTACTCGAGGGGCGGCGGGCGCGACCCAGTACTTC.

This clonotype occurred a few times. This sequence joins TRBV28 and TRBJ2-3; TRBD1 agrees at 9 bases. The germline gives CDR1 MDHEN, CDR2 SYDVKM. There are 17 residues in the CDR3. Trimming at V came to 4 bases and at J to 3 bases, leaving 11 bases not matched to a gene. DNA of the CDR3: TGTGCCAGCAGTTCCGGATGGACAGGGGCTCGAACAGATACGCAGTATTTT. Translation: CASSSGWTGARTDTQYF. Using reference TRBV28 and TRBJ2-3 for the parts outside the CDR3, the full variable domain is DVKVTQSSRYLVKRTGEKVFLECVQDMDHENMFWYRQDPGLGLRLIYFSYDVKMKEKGDIPEGYSVSREKKERFSLILESASTNQTSMYLCASSSGWTGARTDTQYFGPGTRLTVL.

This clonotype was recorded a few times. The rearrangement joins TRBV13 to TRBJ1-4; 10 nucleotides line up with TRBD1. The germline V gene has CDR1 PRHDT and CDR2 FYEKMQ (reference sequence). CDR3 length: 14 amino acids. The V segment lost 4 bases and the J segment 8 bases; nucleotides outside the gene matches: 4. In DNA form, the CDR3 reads TGTGCCAGCAGCTACGGACAGGGGGGAGAAAAACTGTTTTTT. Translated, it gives CASSYGQGGEKLFF.

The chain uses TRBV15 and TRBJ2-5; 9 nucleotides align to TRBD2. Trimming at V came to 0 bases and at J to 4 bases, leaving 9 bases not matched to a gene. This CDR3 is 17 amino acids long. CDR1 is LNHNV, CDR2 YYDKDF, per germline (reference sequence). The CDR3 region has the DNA TGTGCCACCAGCAGAGATCGGCTAGCGGGGATCCGAGAGACCCAGTACTTC. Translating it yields CATSRDRLAGIRETQYF.

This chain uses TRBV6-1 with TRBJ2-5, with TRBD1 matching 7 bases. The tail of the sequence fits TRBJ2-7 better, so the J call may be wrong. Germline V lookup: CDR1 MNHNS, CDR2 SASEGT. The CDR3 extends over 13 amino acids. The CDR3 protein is CASSERGTDEQYF. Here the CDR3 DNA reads TGTGCCAGCAGTGAAAGGGGGACAGACGAGCAGTACTTC.

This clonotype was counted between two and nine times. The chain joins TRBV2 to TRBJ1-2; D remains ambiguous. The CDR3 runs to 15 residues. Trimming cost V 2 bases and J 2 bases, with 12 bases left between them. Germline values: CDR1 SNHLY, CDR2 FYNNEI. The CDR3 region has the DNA TGTGCCAGCAGTGAAACCTGGACGGTCAACTATGGCTACACCTTC. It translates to CASSETWTVNYGYTF.

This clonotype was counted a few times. CDR3 sequence reads: CATSRENTGLSNQPQHF. CDR3 DNA: TGTGCCACCAGCAGAGAGAATACAGGGTTGAGCAATCAGCCCCAGCATTTT. The chain links TRBV15 to TRBJ1-5; D may be TRBD1 (6 bases). The CDR3 length is 17 residues. V was clipped by 0 bases and J by 1 base, with 13 bases between them. CDR1 is LNHNV and CDR2 is YYDKDF in the germline V gene (reference sequence). The variable domain in full, with the rest retrieved from reference TRBV15 and TRBJ1-5, is DAMVIQNPRYQVTQFGKPVTLSCSQTLNHNVMYWYQQKSSQAPKLLFHYYDKDFNNEADTPDNFQSRRPNTSFCFLDIRSPGLGDTAMYLCATSRENTGLSNQPQHFGDGTRLSIL.

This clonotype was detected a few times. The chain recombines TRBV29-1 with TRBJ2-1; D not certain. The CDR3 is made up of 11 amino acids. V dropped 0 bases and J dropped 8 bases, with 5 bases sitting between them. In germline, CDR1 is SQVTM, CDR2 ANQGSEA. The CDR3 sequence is CSVEEGYEQFF. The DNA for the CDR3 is TGCAGCGTTGAAGAGGGGTATGAGCAGTTCTTC.

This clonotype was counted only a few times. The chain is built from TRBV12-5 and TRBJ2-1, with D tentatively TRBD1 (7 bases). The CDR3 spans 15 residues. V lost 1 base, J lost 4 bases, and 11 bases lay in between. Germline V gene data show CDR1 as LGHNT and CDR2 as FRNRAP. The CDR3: CASGLGQGGYNEQFF. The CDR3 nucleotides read TGTGCTAGTGGTTTGGGACAGGGAGGATACAATGAGCAGTTCTTC.

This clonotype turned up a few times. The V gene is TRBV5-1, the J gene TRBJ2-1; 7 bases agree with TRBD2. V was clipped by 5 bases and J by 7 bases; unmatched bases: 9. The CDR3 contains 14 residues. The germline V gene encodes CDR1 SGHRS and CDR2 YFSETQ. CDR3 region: CASRRLAERNEQFF. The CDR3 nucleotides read TGCGCCAGCAGGAGGCTAGCGGAGAGAAATGAGCAGTTCTTC.

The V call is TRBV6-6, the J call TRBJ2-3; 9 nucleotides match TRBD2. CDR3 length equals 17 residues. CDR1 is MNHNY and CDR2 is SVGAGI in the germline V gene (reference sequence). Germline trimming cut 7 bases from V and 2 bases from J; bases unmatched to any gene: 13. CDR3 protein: CASTKRLAGQSTDTQYF. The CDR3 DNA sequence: TGTGCCAGCACCAAAAGGCTAGCGGGGCAATCCACAGATACGCAGTATTTT.

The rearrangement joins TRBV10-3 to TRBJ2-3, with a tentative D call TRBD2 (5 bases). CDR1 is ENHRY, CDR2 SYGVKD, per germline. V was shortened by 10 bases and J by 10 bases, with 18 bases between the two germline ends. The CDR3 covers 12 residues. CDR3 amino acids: CASKDLSRAQYF. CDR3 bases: TGTGCCAGCAAAGACCTGTCGAGGGCGCAGTATTTT.

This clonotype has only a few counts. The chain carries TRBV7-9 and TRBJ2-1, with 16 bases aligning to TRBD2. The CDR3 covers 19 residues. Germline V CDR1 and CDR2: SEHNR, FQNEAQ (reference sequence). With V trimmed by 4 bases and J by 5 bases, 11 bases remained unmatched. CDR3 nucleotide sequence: TGTGCCAGCAGCTACCGTCCCGGGACTAGCGGGGGGGCCAACAATGAGCAGTTCTTC. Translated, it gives CASSYRPGTSGGANNEQFF.

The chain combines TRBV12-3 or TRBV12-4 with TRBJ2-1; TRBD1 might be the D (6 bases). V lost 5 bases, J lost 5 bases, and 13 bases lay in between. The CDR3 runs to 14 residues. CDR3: CASSPTGRHNEQFF. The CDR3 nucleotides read TGTGCCAGCAGTCCAACAGGGCGGCACAATGAGCAGTTCTTC.

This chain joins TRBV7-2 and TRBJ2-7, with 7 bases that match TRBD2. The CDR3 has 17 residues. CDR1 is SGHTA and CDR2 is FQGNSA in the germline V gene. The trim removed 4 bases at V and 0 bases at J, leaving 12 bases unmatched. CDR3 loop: CASSSHRAGPPSYEQYF. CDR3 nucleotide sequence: TGTGCCAGCAGCTCACACAGAGCGGGACCCCCCTCCTACGAGCAGTACTTC. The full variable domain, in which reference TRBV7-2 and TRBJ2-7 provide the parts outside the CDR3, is GAGVSQSPSNKVTEKGKDVELRCDPISGHTALYWYRQSLGQGLEFLIYFQGNSAPDKSGLPSDRFSAERTGGSVSTLTIQRTQQEDSAVYLCASSSHRAGPPSYEQYFGPGTRLTVT.

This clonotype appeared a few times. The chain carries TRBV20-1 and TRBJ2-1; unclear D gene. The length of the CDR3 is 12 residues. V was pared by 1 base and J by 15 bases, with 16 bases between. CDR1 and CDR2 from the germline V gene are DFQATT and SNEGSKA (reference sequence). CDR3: CSARGSGRALFF. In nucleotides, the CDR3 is TGCAGTGCTAGAGGTTCGGGTCGGGCCCTGTTCTTC.

CDR3 nucleotide sequence: TGCGCCAGCAGCCCTGGACTAGCGGGAGTCGTTGCCGGGGAGCTGTTTTTT. Protein: CASSPGLAGVVAGELFF. The genes are TRBV5-1 and TRBJ2-2; 13 bases line up with TRBD2. The CDR3 runs 17 residues. Germline V gives CDR1 SGHRS, CDR2 YFSETQ. The V segment lost 4 bases and the J segment 6 bases; nucleotides outside the gene matches: 9.

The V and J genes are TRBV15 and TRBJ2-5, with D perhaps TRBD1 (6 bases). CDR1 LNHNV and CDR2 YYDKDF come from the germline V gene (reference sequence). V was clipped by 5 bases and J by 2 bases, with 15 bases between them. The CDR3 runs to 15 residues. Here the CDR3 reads CATSPRTAPQETQYF. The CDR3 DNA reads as TGTGCCACCAGCCCCAGGACAGCGCCACAAGAGACCCAGTACTTC.

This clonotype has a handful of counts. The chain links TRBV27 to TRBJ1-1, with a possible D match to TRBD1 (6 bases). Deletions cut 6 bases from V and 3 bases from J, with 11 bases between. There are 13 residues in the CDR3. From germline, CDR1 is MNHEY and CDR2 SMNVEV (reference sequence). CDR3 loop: CASRPGAHTEAFF. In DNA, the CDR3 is TGTGCCAGCAGACCGGGGGCGCACACTGAAGCTTTCTTT.

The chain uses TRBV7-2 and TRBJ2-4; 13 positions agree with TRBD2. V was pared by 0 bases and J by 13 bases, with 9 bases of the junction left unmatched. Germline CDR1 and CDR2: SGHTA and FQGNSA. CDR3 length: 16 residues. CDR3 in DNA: TGTGCCAGCAGCTTAGCGAGGACTAGCGGGAGTGGTAGGCAGTACTTC. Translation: CASSLARTSGSGRQYF.

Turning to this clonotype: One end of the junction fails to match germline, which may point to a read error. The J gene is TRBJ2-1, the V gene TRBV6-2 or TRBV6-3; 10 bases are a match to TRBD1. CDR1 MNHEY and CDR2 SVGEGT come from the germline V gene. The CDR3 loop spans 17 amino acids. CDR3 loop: CASSPGRMGQGFNVQFF. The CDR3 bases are TGTGCCAGCAGCCCGGGACGTATGGGACAGGGGTTCAATGTGCAGTTCTTC.

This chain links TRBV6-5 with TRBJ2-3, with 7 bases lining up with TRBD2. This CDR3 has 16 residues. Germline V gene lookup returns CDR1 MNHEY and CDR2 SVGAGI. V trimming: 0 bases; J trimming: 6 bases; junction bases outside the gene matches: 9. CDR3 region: CASSYSISGVGDTQYF. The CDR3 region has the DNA TGTGCCAGCAGTTACTCGATCAGCGGGGTCGGGGATACGCAGTATTTT.

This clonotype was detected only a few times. DNA for the CDR3: TGTGCCAGCAGGACGGCCTCAGGGGGCATCAATCAGCCCCAGCATTTT. Its protein is CASRTASGGINQPQHF. This chain joins TRBV6-5 and TRBJ1-5; 8 bases are a match to TRBD1. Losses at the gene ends were 6 bases for V and 3 bases for J; bases not matched to a gene: 10. CDR1 is MNHEY, CDR2 SVGAGI, per germline. The length of the CDR3 is 16 residues.

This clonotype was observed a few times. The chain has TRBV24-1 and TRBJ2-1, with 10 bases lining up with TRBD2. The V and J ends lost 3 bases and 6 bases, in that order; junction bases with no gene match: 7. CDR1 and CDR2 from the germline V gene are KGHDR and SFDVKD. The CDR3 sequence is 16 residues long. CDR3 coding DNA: TGTGCCACCAGTGATAGCAAGCGGGGGGGCCCCAATGAGCAGTTCTTC. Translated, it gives CATSDSKRGGPNEQFF.

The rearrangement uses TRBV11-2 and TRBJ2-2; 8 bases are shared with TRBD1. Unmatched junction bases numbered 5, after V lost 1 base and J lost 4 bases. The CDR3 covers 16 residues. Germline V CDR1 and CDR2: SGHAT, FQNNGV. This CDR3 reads CASSLVPGGLTGELFF. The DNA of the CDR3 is TGTGCCAGCAGCTTAGTTCCAGGGGGCCTCACCGGGGAGCTGTTTTTT.

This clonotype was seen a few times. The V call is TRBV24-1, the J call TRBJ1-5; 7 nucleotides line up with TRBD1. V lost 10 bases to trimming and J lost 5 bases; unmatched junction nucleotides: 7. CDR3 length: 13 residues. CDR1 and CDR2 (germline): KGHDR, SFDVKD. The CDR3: CATAAGGDQPQHF. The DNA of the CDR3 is TGTGCCACTGCAGCAGGGGGGGATCAGCCCCAGCATTTT.

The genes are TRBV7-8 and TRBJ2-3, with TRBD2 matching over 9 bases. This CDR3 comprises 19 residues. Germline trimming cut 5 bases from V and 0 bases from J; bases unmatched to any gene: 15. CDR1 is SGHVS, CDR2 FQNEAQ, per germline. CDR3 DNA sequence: TGTGCCAGCAGCCCGAGGGGGAGACTAGCGGATGTAAGCACAGATACGCAGTATTTT. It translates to CASSPRGRLADVSTDTQYF.

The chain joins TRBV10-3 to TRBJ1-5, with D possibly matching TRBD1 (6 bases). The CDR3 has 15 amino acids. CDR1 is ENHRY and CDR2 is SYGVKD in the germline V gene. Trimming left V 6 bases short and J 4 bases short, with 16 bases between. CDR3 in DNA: TGTGCCATCAGCGACCGGGACACCTTGAATCAGCCCCAGCATTTT. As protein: CAISDRDTLNQPQHF.

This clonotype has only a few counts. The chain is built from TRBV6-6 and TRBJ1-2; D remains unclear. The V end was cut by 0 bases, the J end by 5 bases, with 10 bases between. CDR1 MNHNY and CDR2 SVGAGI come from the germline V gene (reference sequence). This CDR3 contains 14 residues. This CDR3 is CASSYSGQPYGYTF. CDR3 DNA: TGTGCCAGCAGTTACTCTGGGCAGCCTTATGGCTACACCTTC.